The T cell receptor beta chain described here comes from a study of post-analysis software for immune sequencing data. Study details: Relapsing-remitting, secondary progressive and progressive-relapsing forms made up the multiple sclerosis disease courses. Findings and limits, study-wide: TRBV5-6, TRBV5-1 and TRBV20-1 were among roughly 5 TRBV segments more frequent in patients than controls. Significantly decreased normalized Chao1 diversity was recorded for multiple sclerosis patients relative to controls. F measure showed strong co-clustering of same-batch samples.

TCR beta cDNA libraries included unique molecular identifiers. T cells numbering roughly 1 to 10 million yielded roughly 0.5 million cDNA molecules. TCRdb reanalysed the PCR reads using MiXCR and keeps one entry per CDR3 protein. The sample includes around 770,000 distinct CDR3 sequences, roughly 46% of them seen just once. This clonotype was detected once. Its target is unknown. CDR1 is DFQATT and CDR2 is SNEGSKA in the germline V gene (reference sequence). The CDR3 contains 12 residues. The sequenced sample consisted of blood. The rearrangement joins TRBV20-1 to TRBJ2-7, with a weak D call TRBD1 (5 bases). The assigned J gene may be wrong: the sequence end matches TRBJ2-5 better. The receptor comes from a girl between 5 and 17 years old with multiple sclerosis. Here the CDR3 reads CSASRGSETQYF. The DNA of the CDR3 is TGCAGTGCTTCTAGGGGCTCTGAGACCCAGTACTTC.